The 9 T cell receptor beta chains in this list originate from one sample, sequenced in a study of CD8 T cells in ankylosing spondylitis. TCRdb redid the calling of the 5' RACE reads with MiXCR, one entry per CDR3 protein. The sample gives about 220,000 distinct CDR3 sequences, roughly 25% of which show up once; just over 6.5% is in the top ten. Sequencing was done on a sample of blood, either unsorted or a sorted T cell fraction (not recorded which). These receptor sequences come from a male donor with ankylosing spondylitis or in good health (not recorded which).

This chain links TRBV7-2 with TRBJ2-7; 10 nucleotides agree with TRBD2. Germline CDR1 is SGHTA and CDR2 is FQGNSA. The trim removed 4 bases at V and 5 bases at J, leaving 14 bases unmatched. The CDR3 extends over 17 amino acids. The CDR3 DNA reads TGTGCCAGCAGCTCCTATCCTAGCGGGAGAATTTCCCACGAGCAGTACTTC. It specifies CASSSYPSGRISHEQYF.

This clonotype was detected many times. The chain couples TRBV7-2 to TRBJ2-6; perhaps TRBD2 as D (6 bases). Deletions cut 8 bases from V and 0 bases from J, with 14 bases between. Germline assignment: CDR1 SGHTA and CDR2 FQGNSA. This CDR3 has 16 amino acids. The CDR3 loop is CASGSGVYSGANVLTF. The CDR3 nucleotides are TGTGCCAGCGGATCGGGAGTATACTCTGGGGCCAACGTCCTGACTTTC.

The chain couples TRBV5-1 to TRBJ2-7, with D perhaps matching TRBD2 (6 bases). The germline V and J ends were trimmed by 7 bases and 1 base, with 9 bases remaining between them. Germline-derived CDR1 and CDR2 are SGHRS and YFSETQ. The CDR3 extends over 12 amino acids. Here the CDR3 DNA reads TGCGCCAGCTGGGGGGATTCCTACGAGCAGTACTTC. Its translation: CASWGDSYEQYF.

There are many counts of this clonotype. The chain carries TRBV5-1 and TRBJ2-1, with 9 bases identical to TRBD1. The germline V gene encodes CDR1 SGHRS and CDR2 YFSETQ. The CDR3 length is 15 residues. The V and J ends lost 3 bases and 1 base, in that order; junction bases with no gene match: 2. The DNA for the CDR3 is TGCGCCAGCAGCTCCGACAGGGGGTCCTACAATGAGCAGTTCTTC. Protein product: CASSSDRGSYNEQFF.

In this sample, this clonotype turned up a few times. In nucleotides, the CDR3 is TGTGCCAGTCTCAGCACAGATACGCAGTATTTT. It codes for CASLSTDTQYF. This sequence joins TRBV12-3 or TRBV12-4 and TRBJ2-3; D remains ambiguous. CDR3 length: 11 residues. Trimming removed 9 bases at V and 0 bases at J, with 4 bases between.

This clonotype was detected many times. This rearrangement joins TRBV5-1 to TRBJ2-1; possibly TRBD2 for D (5 bases). CDR3 length: 13 residues. V gave up 3 bases and J gave up 4 bases, with 8 bases separating them. Germline V gene sequence: CDR1 SGHRS, CDR2 YFSETQ. CDR3 in DNA: TGCGCCAGCAGCTGGACTCCATACAATGAGCAGTTCTTC. Amino acid sequence: CASSWTPYNEQFF.

This clonotype was seen only a few times. J is TRBJ2-5 and V is TRBV6-5; 7 bases line up with TRBD1. J was trimmed by 5 bases and V by 8 bases; bases with no gene match: 5. This CDR3 is 12 amino acids long. Germline loops: CDR1 MNHEY, CDR2 SVGAGI. In nucleotides, the CDR3 is TGTGCCAGCCGACAGGGAAGGGAGACCCAGTACTTC. This sequence encodes CASRQGRETQYF.

This clonotype showed up many times. This chain joins TRBV7-2 and TRBJ2-1; TRBD2 aligns across 10 bases. The germline CDR1 and CDR2 sequences are SGHTA and FQGNSA. Trimming took 0 bases from V and 14 from J; bases not matched to a gene: 13. The CDR3 contains 16 residues. The chain's CDR3 is CASSLAASGSFITEFF. CDR3 DNA sequence: TGTGCCAGCAGCTTAGCGGCTAGCGGGAGTTTCATCACGGAGTTCTTC.

V gene TRBV12-3 or TRBV12-4 combines with J gene TRBJ1-1, with a weak D call TRBD1 (5 bases). CDR3 length equals 14 residues. The V gene lost 2 bases and the J gene lost 0 bases, with 7 bases spanning the gap. CDR3 sequence (DNA): TGTGCCAGCAGTTTAAAGGGGATGAACACTGAAGCTTTCTTT. It codes for CASSLKGMNTEAFF.